Shown below are 15 T cell receptor beta chains from a single sample sequenced in a study of cytomegalovirus exposure and HLA in healthy donors (dated by TCRdb to about 2017). Receptor amplification or capture employed the immunoSEQ multiplex PCR assay. The multiplex PCR relied on a mix of 60 forward primers for TCR Vbeta segments and 13 reverse primers for TCR Jbeta segments. TCRdb limited this immuneACCESS table to in-frame rearrangements with V and J called. A share of clones is missing; checked studies link under half to unresolved V genes, and the rest is unexplained. The sample table shows tens of thousands of clones, and roughly 78% are seen once. In total, the top ten clones hold approximately 4.7% of the sample. Sequencing used PBMCs. These receptor sequences come from a male donor in good health and CMV-seropositive.

J is TRBJ2-7 and V is TRBV7-2; 11 bases match TRBD1. After removal of 6 bases from V and 7 bases from J, the junction contained 8 bases not matched to a gene. CDR1 is SGHTA, CDR2 FQGNSA, per germline. CDR3 length: 14 amino acids. For the CDR3, the DNA is TGTGCCAGCAGTCAGGACAGGGGGCTACGGGAGCAGTACTTC. Protein sequence: CASSQDRGLREQYF. Looking up the rest from reference TRBV7-2 and TRBJ2-7 gives the full variable domain: GAGVSQSPSNKVTEKGKDVELRCDPISGHTALYWYRQSLGQGLEFLIYFQGNSAPDKSGLPSDRFSAERTGGSVSTLTIQRTQQEDSAVYLCASSQDRGLREQYFGPGTRLTVT.

The CDR3 DNA follows: TGTGCCAGCAGCTTGTCCCCGAGCTCCTACGAGCAGTACTTC. This sequence encodes CASSLSPSSYEQYF. J is TRBJ2-7 and V is TRBV5-5; D unclear. Germline V gene lookup returns CDR1 SGHKS and CDR2 YYEKEE (reference sequence). The CDR3 totals 14 residues. Trimming cost V 1 base and J 0 bases, with 8 bases left between them. The full variable domain, rest sourced from reference TRBV5-5 and TRBJ2-7, is DAGVTQSPTHLIKTRGQQVTLRCSPISGHKSVSWYQQVLGQGPQFIFQYYEKEERGRGNFPDRFSARQFPNYSSELNVNALLLGDSALYLCASSLSPSSYEQYFGPGTRLTVT.

This clone came up a few times. The chain has TRBV7-9 and TRBJ2-7; 11 nucleotides agree with TRBD1. CDR1 is SEHNR and CDR2 is FQNEAQ in the germline V gene (reference sequence). J was trimmed by 5 bases and V by 5 bases; bases with no gene match: 5. The CDR3 is 14 amino acids. The CDR3 DNA reads as TGTGCCAGCAGCAGCGGACAGGGGGCCAACGAGCAGTACTTC. Translated: CASSSGQGANEQYF.

The chain employs TRBV7-2 and TRBJ2-5; TRBD2 matches 9 bases. Germline values: CDR1 SGHTA, CDR2 FQGNSA. V was pared by 5 bases and J by 3 bases, with 13 bases of the junction left unmatched. CDR3 length equals 17 residues. The CDR3: CASSPTGLANNKETQYF. In DNA form, the CDR3 reads TGTGCCAGCAGCCCTACAGGACTAGCGAACAACAAAGAGACCCAGTACTTC.

This clone showed up just a few times. The chain is built from TRBV7-6 and TRBJ1-1; unclear D gene. The CDR3 consists of 14 residues. Germline CDR1 reads SGHVS; CDR2 reads FNYEAQ. V lost 5 bases to trimming and J lost 1 base, with 11 bases between them. In DNA form, the CDR3 reads TGTGCCAGCAGCAGAGATAGAGGGAACACTGAAGCTTTCTTT. Protein sequence: CASSRDRGNTEAFF.

This clone was detected only a few times. The chain recombines TRBV6-5 with TRBJ1-1, with no clear D. The CDR3 contains 14 residues. Germline V gives CDR1 MNHEY, CDR2 SVGAGI. V was trimmed by 2 bases and J by 4 bases, leaving 11 bases between them. Here the CDR3 DNA reads TGTGCCAGCAGTTACACCAGACAAGCCACTGAAGCTTTCTTT. Amino acid sequence: CASSYTRQATEAFF.

This clone was seen more than once but under ten times. This chain links TRBV6-6 with TRBJ1-4; TRBD1 agrees at 8 bases. Trimming took 8 bases from V and 8 from J; bases not matched to a gene: 16. This CDR3 region has 16 residues. Germline CDR1 and CDR2: MNHNY and SVGAGI (reference sequence). The CDR3 protein is CASSRAQGQGGEKLFF. CDR3 bases: TGTGCCAGCTCACGGGCCCAAGGACAGGGTGGGGAAAAACTGTTTTTT.

The rearrangement uses TRBV4-1 and TRBJ2-1; 9 bases map to TRBD1. Germline trimming cut 0 bases from V and 7 bases from J; bases unmatched to any gene: 4. The CDR3 is made up of 15 amino acids. The germline gives CDR1 MGHRA, CDR2 YSYEKL. The chain's CDR3 is CASSQEETGGNEQFF. The CDR3 DNA follows: TGCGCCAGCAGCCAAGAGGAGACAGGGGGTAATGAGCAGTTCTTC.

The chain is built from TRBV19 and TRBJ2-1; TRBD1 matches at 8 bases. CDR3 length: 15 amino acids. Looked up from germline, CDR1 is LNHDA and CDR2 is SQIVND (reference sequence). V was pared by 10 bases and J by 5 bases, with 13 bases of the junction left unmatched. CDR3 nucleotides: TGTGCCATCTCGAAATTGGACAGGGCAAACAATGAGCAGTTCTTC. It translates to CAISKLDRANNEQFF.

The V gene is TRBV11-2, the J gene TRBJ2-3; TRBD2 matches 11 bases. Unmatched junction bases numbered 12, after V lost 2 bases and J lost 14 bases. The CDR3 consists of 15 residues. Germline V lookup: CDR1 SGHAT, CDR2 FQNNGV. CDR3 sequence reads: CASSLIAGGPSHRYF. CDR3 nucleotide sequence: TGTGCCAGCAGCTTAATAGCGGGGGGGCCCTCTCATCGGTATTTT.

The rearrangement links TRBV5-6 to TRBJ1-4; 7 nucleotides match TRBD1. Per germline, CDR1 SGHDT and CDR2 YYEEEE. The V and J ends lost 5 bases and 4 bases, in that order; junction bases with no gene match: 5. This CDR3 contains 14 residues. The CDR3 here is CASSLQGRNEKLFF. The CDR3 DNA reads TGTGCCAGCAGTTTACAGGGGCGTAATGAAAAACTGTTTTTT.

The V and J genes are TRBV28 and TRBJ1-1; D is perhaps TRBD1 (5 bases). The CDR3 has 14 residues. CDR1 is MDHEN and CDR2 is SYDVKM in the germline V gene. V was pared by 2 bases and J by 1 base, with 8 bases between. The CDR3 nucleotides are TGTGCCAGCAGTTTAGAGACAGCGAACACTGAAGCTTTCTTT. Its protein is CASSLETANTEAFF.

This clone showed up just a few times. The V call is TRBV10-3, the J call TRBJ2-7, with TRBD2 identical over 10 bases. The CDR3 covers 15 residues. The ends lost 0 bases at V and 7 bases at J; junction bases unmatched: 6. The germline gives CDR1 ENHRY, CDR2 SYGVKD. The CDR3 loop is CAISESLAGGREQYF. The DNA for the CDR3 is TGTGCCATCAGTGAGTCGTTAGCGGGGGGTCGGGAGCAGTACTTC.

This chain links TRBV6-1 with TRBJ1-1; 7 nucleotides match TRBD1. There are 13 residues in the CDR3. With V trimmed by 5 bases and J by 4 bases, 4 bases remained unmatched. In germline, CDR1 is MNHNS, CDR2 SASEGT. CDR3 coding DNA: TGTGCCAGCAGTACCCAGGGGGGCACTGAAGCTTTCTTT. This codes for CASSTQGGTEAFF.

V usage is TRBV5-6 and J usage is TRBJ2-7; D unclear. The CDR3 has 15 amino acids. Germline loops: CDR1 SGHDT, CDR2 YYEEEE. V lost 3 bases and J lost 3, with 16 bases in between. The CDR3 spells CASSWAWALDYEQYF. CDR3 DNA: TGTGCCAGCAGCTGGGCATGGGCGCTCGACTACGAGCAGTACTTC.